The 11 T cell receptor beta chains in this list originate from one sample, sequenced in a study of T cells in Graves' hyperthyroidism and ophthalmopathy. Amplification of TCR beta CDR3 regions used RNA as the template. The TCR CDR3 was amplified in a first-round RT-PCR using the HTBI primer set. TCRdb re-analysed the multiplex PCR reads in MiXCR, keeping a single row per CDR3 protein. Seen here are approximately 380,000 distinct CDR3 sequences, roughly 18% observed once, and the top ten hold over 35%. Material: blood. Receptors were obtained from a man between 18 and 35 years old with Graves' ophthalmopathy.

This clonotype came up many times. The chain carries TRBV12-3 or TRBV12-4 and TRBJ2-3; TRBD2 matches at 8 bases. This CDR3 spans 17 amino acids. The J segment lost 3 bases and the V segment lost 2 bases, leaving 10 bases of the junction unmatched. CDR3 coding DNA: TGTGCCAGCAGTTTAACCGGCCGGTCGGGGGGGACAGATACGCAGTATTTT. Translated: CASSLTGRSGGTDTQYF.

There are a few counts of this clonotype. This chain connects TRBV6-2 or TRBV6-3 to TRBJ2-2; TRBD2 agrees at 10 bases. Trimming at V came to 7 bases and at J to 6 bases, leaving 8 bases not matched to a gene. The CDR3 extends over 15 amino acids. Germline loops: CDR1 MNHEY, CDR2 SVGEGT. The CDR3 DNA is TGTGCCAGCATTCGGCTAGCGGGGGCTGCCGGGGAGCTGTTTTTT. Encoded protein: CASIRLAGAAGELFF.

This chain connects TRBV5-8 to TRBJ2-1; D uncertain. Per the germline V gene, CDR1 is SGHTS and CDR2 is YDEGEE. With 0 bases removed from V and 0 bases from J, the gap between germline ends came to 7 bases. This CDR3 comprises 15 residues. Here the CDR3 reads CASSLEASSYNEQFF. CDR3 DNA: TGTGCCAGCAGCTTGGAGGCTAGCTCCTACAATGAGCAGTTCTTC.

Only a few counts were recorded for this clonotype. The J gene is TRBJ2-2, the V gene TRBV6-1, with no clear D. Germline lookup yields CDR1 MNHNS and CDR2 SASEGT. Trimming removed 3 bases from V and 1 base from J, with 21 bases in between. There are 19 residues in the CDR3. The CDR3 protein is CASSEKTLNTPKNTGELFF. In DNA, the CDR3 is TGTGCCAGCAGTGAGAAAACCCTGAACACACCCAAGAACACCGGGGAGCTGTTTTTT.

The genes are TRBV5-4 and TRBJ2-7, with D perhaps TRBD1 or TRBD2 (5 bases each). V lost 4 bases, J lost 5 bases, and 13 bases lay in between. Looked up from germline, CDR1 is SGHNT and CDR2 is YYREEE (reference sequence). This CDR3 spans 13 amino acids. CDR3: CASSLQGSDEQYF. The CDR3 DNA follows: TGTGCCAGCAGCCTTCAGGGTAGCGACGAGCAGTACTTC.

Only a few counts were recorded for this clonotype. The chain carries TRBV20-1 and TRBJ2-1; D unresolved. Per the germline V gene, CDR1 is DFQATT and CDR2 is SNEGSKA (reference sequence). The V end lost 1 base, the J end lost 10 bases, and 11 bases lay between the germline ends. The CDR3 extends over 12 amino acids. The CDR3 spells CSARGFGVEQFF. The CDR3 coding sequence is TGCAGTGCTAGAGGATTCGGAGTAGAGCAGTTCTTC.

This clonotype was observed many times. The chain has TRBV20-1 and TRBJ2-2; weak D call: TRBD1 (5 bases). Germline CDR1 reads DFQATT; CDR2 reads SNEGSKA (reference sequence). CDR3 length: 14 amino acids. V lost 6 bases, J lost 3 bases, and 14 bases lay in between. DNA for the CDR3: TGCAGTGCCCCGGGCAGGGCGGACACCGGGGAGCTGTTTTTT. Its translation is CSAPGRADTGELFF.

This clonotype was found a few times. CDR3 region: CASSSGGGGPGYTF. The CDR3 DNA reads as TGTGCCAGCAGTTCGGGGGGGGGAGGCCCCGGCTACACCTTC. The J gene is TRBJ1-2, the V gene TRBV28, with D perhaps matching TRBD1 (5 bases). Deletions cut 4 bases from V and 8 bases from J, with 17 bases between. Germline values: CDR1 MDHEN, CDR2 SYDVKM. The CDR3 spans 14 residues.

This clonotype was seen ten or more times. The rearrangement joins TRBV6-1 to TRBJ2-1, with TRBD1 identical over 9 bases. The V gene end was trimmed by 2 bases and the J gene end by 15 bases; junction bases not matched to a gene: 8. Per germline, CDR1 MNHNS and CDR2 SASEGT. The CDR3 sequence is 13 residues long. CDR3 sequence: CASSETGTGYVFF. As DNA, the CDR3 is TGTGCCAGCAGTGAAACCGGGACAGGGTACGTGTTCTTC.

This clonotype was observed a few times. The V and J genes are TRBV24-1 and TRBJ1-1, with D possibly TRBD1 on 6 matching bases. The CDR3 length is 14 residues. The V gene lost 4 bases and the J gene lost 6 bases, with 14 bases spanning the gap. From germline, CDR1 is KGHDR and CDR2 SFDVKD. CDR3 residues: CATSDKTGYAEAFF. The CDR3 DNA is TGTGCCACCAGTGACAAAACAGGGTATGCTGAAGCTTTCTTT.

This clonotype was recorded at least ten times. The genes are TRBV27 and TRBJ1-1; D is perhaps TRBD1 (5 bases). V was shortened by 1 base and J by 4 bases, with 10 bases between the two germline ends. Germline values: CDR1 MNHEY, CDR2 SMNVEV (reference sequence). The CDR3 totals 14 residues. CDR3 DNA: TGTGCCAGCAGTTTATGGCCGGGGGGCACTGAAGCTTTCTTT. It is translated as CASSLWPGGTEAFF.